This entry concerns a single TCR beta chain. Under the authors' procedure: Estimation of nucleated cell counts was performed using reference gene primer amplification. Measured with immunoSEQ multiplex PCR; TCRdb has only the in-frame clones, and not every one. For V, J and clone size, that table is used; D and trimming come from the DNA. The table has about 150,000 clones, 80% to 85% seen once; the top ten hold about 8%. This sample is part of a study of blood T cell repertoires in COVID-19. In the study overall: Whether acute or convalescent, the COVID-19 samples came from the United States, Italy and Spain. PBMCs, B-cell-depleted T cells, or T cells provided the cDNA or gDNA that made up the material.

The ends were cut back, 3 bases at V and 3 bases at J, with 8 bases in the middle. CDR1 KGHSH and CDR2 LQKENI come from the germline V gene. CDR3 length: 13 residues. This TCR was recovered from an older woman with active or convalescent COVID-19. Material for sequencing was peripheral blood. This chain links TRBV18 with TRBJ1-2; a possible D gene is TRBD1 (5 bases). CDR3: CASSPGRDYGYTF. The CDR3 bases are TGTGCCAGCTCACCGGGCAGGGACTATGGCTACACCTTC.